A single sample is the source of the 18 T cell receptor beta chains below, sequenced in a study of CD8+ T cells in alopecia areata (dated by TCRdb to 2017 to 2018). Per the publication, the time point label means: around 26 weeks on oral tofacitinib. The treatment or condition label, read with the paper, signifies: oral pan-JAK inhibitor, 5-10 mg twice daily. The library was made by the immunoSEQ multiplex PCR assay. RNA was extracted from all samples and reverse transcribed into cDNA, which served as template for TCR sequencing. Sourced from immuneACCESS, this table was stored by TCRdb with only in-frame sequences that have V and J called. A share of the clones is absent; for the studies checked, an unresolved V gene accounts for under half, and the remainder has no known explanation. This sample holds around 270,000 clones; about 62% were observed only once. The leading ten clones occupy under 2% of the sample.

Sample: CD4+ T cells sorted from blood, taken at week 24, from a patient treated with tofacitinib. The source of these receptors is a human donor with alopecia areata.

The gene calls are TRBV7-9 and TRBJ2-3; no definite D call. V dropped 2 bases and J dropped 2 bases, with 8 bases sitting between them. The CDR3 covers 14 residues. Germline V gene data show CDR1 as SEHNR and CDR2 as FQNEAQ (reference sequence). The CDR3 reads CASSLWQVTDTQYF. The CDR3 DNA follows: TGTGCCAGCAGCTTATGGCAGGTCACAGATACGCAGTATTTT.

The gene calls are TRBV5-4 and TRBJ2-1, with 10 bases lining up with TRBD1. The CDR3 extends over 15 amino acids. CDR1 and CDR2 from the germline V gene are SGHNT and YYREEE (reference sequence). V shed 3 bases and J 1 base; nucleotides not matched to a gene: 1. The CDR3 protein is CASSSDRGSYNEQFF. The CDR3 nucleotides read TGTGCCAGCAGCTCGGACAGGGGGTCCTACAATGAGCAGTTCTTC. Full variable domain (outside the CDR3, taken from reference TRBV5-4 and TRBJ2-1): ETGVTQSPTHLIKTRGQQVTLRCSSQSGHNTVSWYQQALGQGPQFIFQYYREEENGRGNFPPRFSGLQFPNYSSELNVNALELDDSALYLCASSSDRGSYNEQFFGPGTRLTVL.

The CDR3 bases are TGTGCCAGCAGCGCAGGGGGCGTCCTGACTTTC. Residues: CASSAGGVLTF. The J gene is TRBJ2-6, the V gene TRBV5-4; 7 nucleotides match TRBD1. The CDR3 totals 11 residues. CDR1 and CDR2 (germline): SGHNT, YYREEE (reference sequence). The trim removed 4 bases at V and 12 bases at J, leaving 1 base unmatched.

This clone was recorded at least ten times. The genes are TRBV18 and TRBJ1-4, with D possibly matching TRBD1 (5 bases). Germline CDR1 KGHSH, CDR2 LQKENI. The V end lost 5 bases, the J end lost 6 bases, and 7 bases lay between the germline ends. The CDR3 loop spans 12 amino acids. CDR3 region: CASSSRDEKLFF. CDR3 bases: TGTGCCAGCTCATCCAGGGATGAAAAACTGTTTTTT.

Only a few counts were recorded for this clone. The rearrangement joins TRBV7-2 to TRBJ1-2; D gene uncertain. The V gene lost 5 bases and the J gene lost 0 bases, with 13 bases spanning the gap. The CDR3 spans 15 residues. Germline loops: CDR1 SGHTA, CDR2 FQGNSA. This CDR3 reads CASSRLGVANYGYTF. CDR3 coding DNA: TGTGCCAGCAGCCGTCTGGGAGTAGCTAACTATGGCTACACCTTC.

The CDR3 loop reads CARQENQPQHF. DNA of the CDR3: TGTGCCAGGCAGGAAAATCAGCCCCAGCATTTT. J is TRBJ1-5 and V is TRBV27; D ambiguous. The germline V gene encodes CDR1 MNHEY and CDR2 SMNVEV (reference sequence). The CDR3 has 11 residues. The V end lost 9 bases, the J end lost 4 bases, and 7 bases lay between the germline ends.

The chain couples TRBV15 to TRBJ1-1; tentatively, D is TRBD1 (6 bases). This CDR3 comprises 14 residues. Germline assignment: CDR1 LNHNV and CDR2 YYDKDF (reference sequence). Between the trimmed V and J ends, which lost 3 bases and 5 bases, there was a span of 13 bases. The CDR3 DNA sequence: TGTGCCACCAGCAGGGGAAACAGGGTTACTGAAGCTTTCTTT. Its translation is CATSRGNRVTEAFF.

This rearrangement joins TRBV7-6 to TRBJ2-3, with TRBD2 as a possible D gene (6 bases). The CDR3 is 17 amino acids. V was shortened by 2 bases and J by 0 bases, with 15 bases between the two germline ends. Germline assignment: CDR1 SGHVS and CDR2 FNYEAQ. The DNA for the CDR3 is TGTGCCAGCAGCTTAACGTCGGGAGTTTTTAGCACAGATACGCAGTATTTT. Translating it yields CASSLTSGVFSTDTQYF.

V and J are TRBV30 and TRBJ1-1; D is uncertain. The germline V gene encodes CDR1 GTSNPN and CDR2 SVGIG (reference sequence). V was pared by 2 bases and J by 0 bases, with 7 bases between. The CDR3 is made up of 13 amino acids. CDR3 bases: TGTGCCTGGAGTCAAGGGTTGAACACTGAAGCTTTCTTT. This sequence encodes CAWSQGLNTEAFF.

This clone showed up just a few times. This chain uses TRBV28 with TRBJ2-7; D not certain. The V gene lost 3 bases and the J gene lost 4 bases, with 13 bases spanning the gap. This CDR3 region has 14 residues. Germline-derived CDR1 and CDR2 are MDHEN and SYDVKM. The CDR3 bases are TGTGCCAGCAGTTTGTACAGTGCCCTATACGAGCAGTACTTC. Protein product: CASSLYSALYEQYF. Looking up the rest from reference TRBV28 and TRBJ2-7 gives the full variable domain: DVKVTQSSRYLVKRTGEKVFLECVQDMDHENMFWYRQDPGLGLRLIYFSYDVKMKEKGDIPEGYSVSREKKERFSLILESASTNQTSMYLCASSLYSALYEQYFGPGTRLTVT.

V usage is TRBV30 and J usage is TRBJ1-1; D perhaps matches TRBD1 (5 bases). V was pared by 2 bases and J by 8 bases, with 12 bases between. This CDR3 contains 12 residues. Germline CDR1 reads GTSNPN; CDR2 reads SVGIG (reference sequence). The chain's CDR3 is CAWSSQGQEAFF. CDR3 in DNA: TGTGCCTGGAGTAGCCAGGGTCAGGAAGCTTTCTTT. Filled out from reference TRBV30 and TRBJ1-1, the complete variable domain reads SQTIHQWPATLVQPVGSPLSLECTVEGTSNPNLYWYRQAAGRGLQLLFYSVGIGQISSEVPQNLSASRPQDRQFILSSKKLLLSDSGFYLCAWSSQGQEAFFGQGTRLTVV.

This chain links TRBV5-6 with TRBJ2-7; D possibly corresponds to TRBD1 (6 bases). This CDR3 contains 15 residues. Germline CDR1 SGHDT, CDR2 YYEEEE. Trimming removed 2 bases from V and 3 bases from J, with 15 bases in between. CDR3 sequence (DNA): TGTGCCAGCAGCTTAGACAGGCTTCTGGGCTACGAGCAGTACTTC. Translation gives CASSLDRLLGYEQYF. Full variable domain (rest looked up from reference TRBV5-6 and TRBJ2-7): DAGVTQSPTHLIKTRGQQVTLRCSPKSGHDTVSWYQQALGQGPQFIFQYYEEEERQRGNFPDRFSGHQFPNYSSELNVNALLLGDSALYLCASSLDRLLGYEQYFGPGTRLTVT.

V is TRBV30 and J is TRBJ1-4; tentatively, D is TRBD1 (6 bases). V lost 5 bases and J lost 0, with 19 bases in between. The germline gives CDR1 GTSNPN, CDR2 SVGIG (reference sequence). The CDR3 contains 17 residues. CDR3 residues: CAWGGARTPPTNEKLFF. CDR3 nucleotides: TGTGCCTGGGGGGGGGCTCGGACACCTCCAACTAATGAAAAACTGTTTTTT.

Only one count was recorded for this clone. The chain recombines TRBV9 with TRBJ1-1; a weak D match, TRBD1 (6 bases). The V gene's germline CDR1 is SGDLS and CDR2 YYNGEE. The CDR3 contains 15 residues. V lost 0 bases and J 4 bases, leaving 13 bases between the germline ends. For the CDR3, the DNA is TGTGCCAGCAGCGTAGGAGACAGGTTGTTCACTGAAGCTTTCTTT. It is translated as CASSVGDRLFTEAFF.

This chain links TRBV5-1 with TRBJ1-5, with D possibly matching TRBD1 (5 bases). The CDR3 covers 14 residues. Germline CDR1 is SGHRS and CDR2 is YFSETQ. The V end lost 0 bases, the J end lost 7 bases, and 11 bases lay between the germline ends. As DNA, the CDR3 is TGCGCCAGCAGCTTGGCTGGGGGAAGGCAGCCCCAGCATTTT. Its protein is CASSLAGGRQPQHF.

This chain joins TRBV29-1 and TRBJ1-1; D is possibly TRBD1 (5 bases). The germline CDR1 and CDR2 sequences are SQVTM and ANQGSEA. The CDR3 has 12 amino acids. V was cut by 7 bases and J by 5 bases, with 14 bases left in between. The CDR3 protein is CSAGTPKTEAFF. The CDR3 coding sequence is TGCAGCGCCGGGACTCCTAAGACTGAAGCTTTCTTT.

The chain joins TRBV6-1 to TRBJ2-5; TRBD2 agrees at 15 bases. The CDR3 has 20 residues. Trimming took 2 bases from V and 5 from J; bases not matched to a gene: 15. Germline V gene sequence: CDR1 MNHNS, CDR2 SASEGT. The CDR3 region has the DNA TGTGCCAGCAGTGAACGTGTCCACGGCGGACTAGCGGGGGGGTACGAGACCCAGTACTTC. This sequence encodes CASSERVHGGLAGGYETQYF.

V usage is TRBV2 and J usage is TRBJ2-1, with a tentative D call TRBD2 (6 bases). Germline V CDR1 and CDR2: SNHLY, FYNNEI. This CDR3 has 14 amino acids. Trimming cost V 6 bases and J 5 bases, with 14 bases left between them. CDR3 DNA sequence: TGTGCCAGCAGAGTCGGGGGATGGAACAATGAGCAGTTCTTC. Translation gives CASRVGGWNNEQFF.